This T cell receptor beta chain appears in the sequencing data of a study of blood T cell repertoires in COVID-19. About the study: Both acute and convalescent COVID-19 samples were obtained from the United States, Italy and Spain. In each case, the material was cDNA or gDNA derived from T cells, B-cell-depleted T cells, or PBMCs.

CDR1 is MNHEY and CDR2 is SVGAGI in the germline V gene. This CDR3 region has 13 residues. Seattle researchers signed up patients amid active infection and tracked them longitudinally. Concerning this clone: Germline is not matched at one junction end, which may reflect a read error.

Original handling: Estimation of nucleated cell counts was performed using reference gene primer amplification. TCRdb's copy holds only in-frame clones and misses some; the assay was immunoSEQ multiplex PCR. V and J calls plus clone size are reproduced from that table; the DNA served to infer D and trimming. The table lists about 480,000 clones, around 88% of them singletons. The chain carries TRBV6-5 and TRBJ1-2; D is possibly TRBD1 (5 bases). The sample consisted of peripheral blood. This clonotype was sampled from a woman aged 45-65 years with COVID-19, enrolled during active disease. Here the CDR3 reads CASSSPGRTTYAF. The CDR3 DNA reads TGTGCCAGCAGCTCCCCTGGACGGACAACGTACGCCTTC.